This T cell receptor beta chain was sequenced during a study of cytotoxic CD8 clonotypes in ibrutinib-treated CLL (dated by TCRdb to the early 2020s). Describing the broader study: The cohort was composed of 11 relapsed/refractory and fewer than 16 treatment-naive patients; IGHV unmutated status was identified in roughly 17 patients. Responses were partial in approximately 24 patients and complete in 2; after median approximately 67 months follow-up, about 15 stayed in remission and approximately twelve progressed. Response samples were taken after a median of 12 months on treatment, ranging from roughly 6 to 36 months. An average of 255,043 productive templates and roughly 94,000 productive rearrangements was obtained per sample. Of the 85 to 90 participants in the trial, 26 had longitudinal samples available. Cryopreserved peripheral blood mononuclear cells were obtained before treatment, at response, and at either sustained remission or disease progression. All remission and progressive disease samples were collected while patients were still receiving ibrutinib. Broader findings and caveats from the paper: At baseline, clonality was higher than in age-matched healthy donors and showed a strong correlation with circulating CD8+ T-cell counts. At ibrutinib response clonality went up, during sustained remission it held steady, and at progression it dropped back toward baseline. Public clonotypes were found to be uncommon and were observed to contract or remain stable during treatment; the increase in clonality was shown to reflect expansion of private clonotypes at ibrutinib response. Lymph node repertoires were not examined, and the timing of sampling was not matched between patients in sustained remission and those whose disease progressed.

The sample's time point label, decoded: progressive disease on ibrutinib. For TCR beta library preparation, about 2.1 micrograms of genomic DNA were extracted from the cryopreserved PBMCs. Longitudinal blood samples from CLL patients on ibrutinib monotherapy underwent high-throughput TCR beta sequencing. The patients took part in an open-label, single-center phase 2 trial of ibrutinib monotherapy. The goal of deep resolution MiSeq sequencing was a depth between 1 in 1 million and 1 in 200,000 T cells, and coverage averaged 10x per clonotype. The immunoSEQ hsTCRB Kit was used to generate TCR beta libraries. In the original analysis: The data were analyzed with ImmunoSEQ Analyzer and ImmunoSEQ Data Assistant, and V, D and J gene assignments followed IMGT definitions. Clonality, with values ranging from 0 to 1, was calculated as one minus the normalized Shannon entropy of productive rearrangement frequencies. Only overrepresented clonotypes making up at least 0.05% of the repertoire of each patient were included in the public clonotype analysis. About twelve repertoires from age-matched healthy donors, obtained from immuneACCESS, served as clonality controls. TCRdb mirrors the immuneACCESS table, restricted to in-frame sequences. Some clones are absent from its copies; in checked studies, under half trace to an unresolved V gene, and the reason for the others is unknown. V and J calls and clone size are given by that table; D and trimming were obtained from the DNA. Recorded for this sample are roughly 300,000 clones; roughly four fifths of them occurred a single time. The ten largest make up roughly 5% of the sample.

Remarks on this clone: Its antigen is still unknown. Base qualities are not recorded, but no much larger clone differs from it by a single base.

The sequencing here drew on PBMCs, taken at disease progression, from a patient treated with ibrutinib. The sequence derives from a human donor with chronic lymphocytic leukemia.

The base sequence is TGTGCCAGCAGTCTACTAGCGGGGGGGCCTGATGAGCAGTTCTTC. Its translation reads: CASSLLAGGPDEQFF. In this chain, TRBV9 is recombined with TRBJ2-1, with 13 bases aligning to TRBD2. CDR1 and CDR2, looked up from the germline V gene, are SGDLS and YYNGEE. The CDR3 sequence holds 15 residues, the cysteine and phenylalanine included. The kept DNA is CDR3 alone, 45 bases in frame from the first base. Trimming leaves V shorter by 5 bases and J shorter by 8 bases, with the junction holding 7 bases beyond the gene matches.